The following is a T cell receptor (beta chain) sequence with its context. The germline gives CDR1 ENHRY, CDR2 SYGVKD. Trimming left V 9 bases short and J 6 bases short, with 14 bases between. The CDR3 length is 12 residues. The sample is drawn from a study of blood T cell repertoires in COVID-19. Study overall: COVID-19 samples, acute and convalescent, were from the United States, Italy and Spain. The analysed material was cDNA or gDNA that came from T cells, B-cell-depleted T cells, or PBMCs.

Original handling: Nucleated cell number was recorded as an estimate derived from reference gene primer amplification. TCRdb's table, derived via immunoSEQ multiplex PCR, lists solely in-frame clones and lacks some. The DNA gave D and trimming, while V, J and clone size come from that table. The sample includes roughly 180,000 clones, roughly nine tenths seen only once; the top ten take approximately 2.3%. The V call is TRBV10-3, the J call TRBJ1-2; D is uncertain. The clonotype originates from an older man with active or convalescent COVID-19. The sequencing sample was made of peripheral blood. Here the CDR3 reads CAISREENGYTF. CDR3 bases: TGTGCCATTAGTAGAGAAGAGAATGGCTACACCTTC.